The 23 T cell receptor beta chains presented below share a single source sample, sequenced in a study of siplizumab effects on memory and regulatory T cells. Libraries were prepared by immunoSEQ multiplex PCR; TCRdb keeps only in-frame clonotypes and omits some of them. This table holds around 86,000 clones, nearly 95% found once. Sequenced material: non-Treg CD4+ T cells sorted from blood. These receptor sequences come from a human donor in good health.

This chain links TRBV4-2 with TRBJ1-4, with a possible D match to TRBD1 (6 bases). V lost 0 bases, J lost 10 bases, and 9 bases lay in between. The CDR3 contains 13 residues. Germline CDR1 is LGHNA and CDR2 is YNFKEQ. The CDR3 DNA is TGTGCCAGCAGCCAAGATTCACAGGGAAAACTGTTTTTT. Protein: CASSQDSQGKLFF.

The rearrangement links TRBV12-5 to TRBJ2-3, with D perhaps matching TRBD2 (7 bases). The ends were cut back, 2 bases at V and 2 bases at J, with 14 bases in the middle. CDR1 and CDR2 from the germline V gene are LGHNT and FRNRAP. This CDR3 has 16 amino acids. CDR3 sequence: CASGLFRGGSTDTQYF. In DNA form, the CDR3 reads TGTGCTAGTGGTTTGTTTCGCGGGGGCTCCACAGATACGCAGTATTTT.

The genes are TRBV4-1 and TRBJ1-5; tentative D call: TRBD1 (6 bases). Between the trimmed V and J ends, which lost 3 bases and 4 bases, there was a span of 13 bases. Germline V CDR1 and CDR2: MGHRA, YSYEKL. The CDR3 spans 15 residues. The CDR3 sequence: CASSQSGAGNQPQHF. The CDR3 DNA sequence: TGCGCCAGCAGCCAGTCAGGGGCTGGGAATCAGCCCCAGCATTTT.

This chain links TRBV19 with TRBJ2-2, with 10 bases lining up with TRBD2. V lost 6 bases and J lost 4; bases outside the gene matches: 8. CDR3 length: 16 residues. Germline loops: CDR1 LNHDA, CDR2 SQIVND (reference sequence). CDR3 loop: CASSERLAGATGELFF. The CDR3 DNA reads as TGTGCCAGTAGCGAGCGGCTAGCGGGAGCCACCGGGGAGCTGTTTTTT.

This chain uses TRBV11-1 with TRBJ1-2, with D perhaps matching TRBD1 (5 bases). Germline V gives CDR1 SGHAT, CDR2 FQDESV (reference sequence). The V end lost 5 bases, the J end lost 2 bases, and 15 bases lay between the germline ends. The CDR3 consists of 15 residues. CDR3 in amino acids: CASSKTDNNNYGYTF. The CDR3 nucleotides read TGTGCCAGCAGCAAGACAGATAACAACAACTATGGCTACACCTTC.

This clone has a handful of counts. The CDR3: CASSRDRNTEAFF. DNA for the CDR3: TGTGCCAGCAGCCGAGACAGGAACACTGAAGCTTTCTTT. This sequence joins TRBV9 and TRBJ1-1, with D possibly matching TRBD1 (5 bases). V lost 4 bases and J lost 1, with 8 bases in between. The CDR3 totals 13 residues. The germline V gene encodes CDR1 SGDLS and CDR2 YYNGEE.

The V and J genes are TRBV18 and TRBJ2-7, with 7 bases identical to TRBD2. The germline V gene encodes CDR1 KGHSH and CDR2 LQKENI. The CDR3 extends over 17 amino acids. V lost 3 bases, J lost 3 bases, and 14 bases stayed unmatched. For the CDR3, the DNA is TGTGCCAGCTCACCTTCCGGGGGGTGGGACCAAAACTACGAGCAGTACTTC. This sequence encodes CASSPSGGWDQNYEQYF.

This chain joins TRBV10-3 and TRBJ2-2, with a weak D call TRBD2 (5 bases). The length of the CDR3 is 14 residues. Per the germline V gene, CDR1 is ENHRY and CDR2 is SYGVKD. Between the trimmed V and J ends, which lost 7 bases and 4 bases, there was a span of 13 bases. CDR3 sequence (DNA): TGTGCCATCAACCAAGGACTGCTCACCGGGGAGCTGTTTTTT. It yields the protein CAINQGLLTGELFF.

This chain connects TRBV9 to TRBJ1-2, with D hard to call. In germline, CDR1 is SGDLS, CDR2 YYNGEE. The CDR3 covers 15 residues. V lost 0 bases and J 0 bases, leaving 9 bases between the germline ends. DNA of the CDR3: TGTGCCAGCAGCGTAGGAGTGGAACCTAACTATGGCTACACCTTC. Amino acids: CASSVGVEPNYGYTF.

The sample holds a few counts of this clone. The V gene is TRBV6-5, the J gene TRBJ1-6; perhaps TRBD1 as D (5 bases). Between the trimmed V and J ends, which lost 6 bases and 3 bases, there was a span of 9 bases. The germline V gene encodes CDR1 MNHEY and CDR2 SVGAGI. The CDR3 contains 14 residues. CDR3 DNA sequence: TGTGCCAGCAGGGGGGGGATCTATAATTCACCCCTCCACTTT. Translation: CASRGGIYNSPLHF.

J is TRBJ1-4 and V is TRBV5-4, with a possible D match to TRBD1 (5 bases). This CDR3 has 14 amino acids. The germline V gene encodes CDR1 SGHNT and CDR2 YYREEE (reference sequence). The ends were cut back, 2 bases at V and 3 bases at J, with 8 bases in the middle. The CDR3 protein is CASSFSGSNEKLFF. CDR3 in DNA: TGTGCCAGCAGCTTTTCAGGGTCTAATGAAAAACTGTTTTTT.

This chain links TRBV9 with TRBJ1-4; a possible D gene is TRBD1 (5 bases). The CDR3 length is 15 residues. Per the germline V gene, CDR1 is SGDLS and CDR2 is YYNGEE. Between the trimmed V and J ends, which lost 4 bases and 3 bases, there was a span of 13 bases. CDR3 sequence (DNA): TGTGCCAGCAGCCCCCCTGGGGGGGCTAATGAAAAACTGTTTTTT. Its translation: CASSPPGGANEKLFF.

CDR3 region: CASSRRTGGYRVYGYTF. The CDR3 DNA is TGTGCCAGCAGCCGGCGGACAGGGGGTTACAGGGTCTATGGCTACACCTTC. This sequence joins TRBV4-2 and TRBJ1-2; TRBD1 matches at 10 bases. The CDR3 runs to 17 residues. V was pared by 4 bases and J by 4 bases, with 12 bases of the junction left unmatched. Germline values: CDR1 LGHNA, CDR2 YNFKEQ.

This chain uses TRBV7-2 with TRBJ1-1; tentative D call: TRBD1 (5 bases). Germline V CDR1 and CDR2: SGHTA, FQGNSA. The CDR3 has 16 amino acids. V was trimmed by 2 bases and J by 0 bases, leaving 13 bases between them. This CDR3 reads CASSLPQGGMNTEAFF. DNA for the CDR3: TGTGCCAGCAGCTTACCGCAGGGAGGGATGAACACTGAAGCTTTCTTT.

The gene calls are TRBV7-2 and TRBJ1-5, with 9 bases aligning to TRBD1. V was pared by 5 bases and J by 6 bases, with 5 bases of the junction left unmatched. The CDR3 is 14 residues long. Germline-derived CDR1 and CDR2 are SGHTA and FQGNSA. CDR3 sequence: CASSVTGGVQPQHF. DNA for the CDR3: TGTGCCAGCAGCGTTACAGGGGGCGTTCAGCCCCAGCATTTT.

This clone was seen once. CDR3 in amino acids: CASKTSGGSGYEQYF. CDR3 bases: TGTGCCAGCAAGACCTCCGGAGGAAGTGGGTACGAGCAGTACTTC. This chain links TRBV14 with TRBJ2-7; possibly TRBD2 for D (5 bases). Germline loops: CDR1 SGHDN, CDR2 FVKESK. This CDR3 has 15 residues. The ends were cut back, 7 bases at V and 4 bases at J, with 20 bases in the middle.

The chain combines TRBV5-4 with TRBJ2-5; either TRBD1 or TRBD2 may fit D (5 bases each). The CDR3 totals 14 residues. Germline V lookup: CDR1 SGHNT, CDR2 YYREEE (reference sequence). V lost 4 bases to trimming and J lost 6 bases, with 16 bases between them. For the CDR3, the DNA is TGTGCCAGCAGCCCCCGGGACCAGGGTCAGACCCAGTACTTC. It codes for CASSPRDQGQTQYF.

V gene TRBV6-6 combines with J gene TRBJ1-6; D not resolved. The CDR3 totals 16 residues. Germline loops: CDR1 MNHNY, CDR2 SVGAGI (reference sequence). V dropped 2 bases and J dropped 0 bases, with 8 bases sitting between them. CDR3 sequence reads: CASSYRAFSYNSPLHF. CDR3 coding DNA: TGTGCCAGCAGTTACCGAGCCTTCTCCTATAATTCACCCCTCCACTTT.

The V gene is TRBV18, the J gene TRBJ2-7; TRBD1 matches at 9 bases. The CDR3 has 16 residues. Per germline, CDR1 KGHSH and CDR2 LQKENI. The J segment lost 5 bases and the V segment lost 3 bases, leaving 11 bases of the junction unmatched. The CDR3 DNA sequence: TGTGCCAGCTCACCTTCGACAGGGGGACCTTCCCACGAGCAGTACTTC. This translates into CASSPSTGGPSHEQYF.

The chain recombines TRBV5-6 with TRBJ1-4, with D hard to call. The CDR3 covers 15 residues. Germline CDR1 SGHDT, CDR2 YYEEEE. V shed 1 base and J shed 0 bases, with 7 bases lying between them. The CDR3 coding sequence is TGTGCCAGCAGCTTGTTCGGAACAACTAATGAAAAACTGTTTTTT. It encodes CASSLFGTTNEKLFF.

The chain links TRBV19 to TRBJ1-1, with 9 bases identical to TRBD1. With V trimmed by 7 bases and J by 0 bases, 18 bases remained unmatched. Germline V CDR1 and CDR2: LNHDA, SQIVND (reference sequence). CDR3 length: 19 amino acids. Here the CDR3 reads CASTTFTINRGRMNTEAFF. The CDR3 nucleotides are TGTGCCAGTACCACTTTTACGATTAACAGGGGGCGGATGAACACTGAAGCTTTCTTT.

The chain carries TRBV27 and TRBJ2-7; D possibly corresponds to TRBD2 (6 bases). The CDR3 covers 14 residues. Per germline, CDR1 MNHEY and CDR2 SMNVEV (reference sequence). V was trimmed by 6 bases and J by 3 bases, leaving 15 bases between them. The CDR3: CASSPRVGGYEQYF. The CDR3 DNA reads TGTGCCAGCAGCCCCAGGGTCGGGGGCTACGAGCAGTACTTC.

The rearrangement joins TRBV2 to TRBJ2-3, with TRBD2 matching 15 bases. Trimming removed 4 bases from V and 1 base from J; junction bases left unmatched: 9. The germline V gene encodes CDR1 SNHLY and CDR2 FYNNEI. The CDR3 consists of 19 residues. The CDR3 sequence: CASSGAGTSGGRGTDTQYF. The DNA for the CDR3 is TGTGCCAGCAGTGGTGCCGGGACTAGCGGGGGGCGTGGCACAGATACGCAGTATTTT. The whole variable domain, filled in from reference TRBV2 and TRBJ2-3, reads EPEVTQTPSHQVTQMGQEVILRCVPISNHLYFYWYRQILGQKVEFLVSFYNNEISEKSEIFDDQFSVERPDGSNFTLKIRSTKLEDSAMYFCASSGAGTSGGRGTDTQYFGPGTRLTVL.